This TCR beta chain was identified during a study of a mutant IDH1 vaccine in newly diagnosed glioma. Study conclusions and caveats: Changes in the top peripheral T cell clonotypes seemingly had no bearing on pseudoprogression. The vaccine induced immune responses, and these occurred in around 94% of patients.

The CDR3 is made up of 16 amino acids. V shed 3 bases and J shed 3 bases, with 16 bases lying between them. Germline loops: CDR1 SGHNT, CDR2 YENEEA. This clone has only one observation. Its target is not known. The time point: baseline, week 1 (first vaccination visit). Indicated treatment: pre-vaccination baseline after standard-of-care therapy. Sequencing used immunoSEQ multiplex PCR; TCRdb keeps in-frame clones, though not all of them. The sample includes approximately 100,000 clones, roughly 89% of them seen just once. This sequence originates from a woman in her 50s with glioma. The input for sequencing was PBMCs, taken from a glioma patient treated with radiotherapy, temozolomide or both. The chain employs TRBV11-3 and TRBJ2-3; tentatively, D is TRBD1 or TRBD2 (5 bases each). The CDR3 bases are TGTGCCAGCAGCTTCACGAGGGGAGAGTGGACAGATACGCAGTATTTT. Translating it yields CASSFTRGEWTDTQYF.